Following are 19 T cell receptor beta chains from one sample sequenced in a study of long-term antiretroviral therapy in people with HIV. Sequencing used immunoSEQ v3.0 at survey level. Method: immunoSEQ multiplex PCR; TCRdb's copy keeps in-frame clones and lacks some. In the table there are approximately 21,000 clones, 70% to 90% of which are singletons. Specimen: unsorted PBMCs, collected 2.3 years after starting antiretroviral therapy. The origin of the receptors is a man aged 55 to 70 with HIV.

CDR3 in amino acids: CASSLTGVGNTIYF. The CDR3, as DNA: TGTGCCAGCAGCCTGACAGGGGTCGGAAACACCATATATTTT. V is TRBV7-6 and J is TRBJ1-3; the match to TRBD1 covers 8 bases. The CDR3 extends over 14 amino acids. V lost 5 bases and J lost 4; bases outside the gene matches: 4. CDR1 is SGHVS and CDR2 is FNYEAQ in the germline V gene.

CDR3 nucleotide sequence: TGTGCCAGCAGTTATGGGGACAGGGAGAATCAGCCCCAGCATTTT. Protein product: CASSYGDRENQPQHF. The rearrangement uses TRBV6-6 and TRBJ1-5; 9 bases line up with TRBD1. The CDR3 spans 15 residues. The J segment lost 4 bases and the V segment lost 3 bases, leaving 4 bases of the junction unmatched. From germline, CDR1 is MNHNY and CDR2 SVGAGI (reference sequence).

This clone occurred once. The chain recombines TRBV11-2 with TRBJ1-1; unclear D gene. CDR1 is SGHAT and CDR2 is FQNNGV in the germline V gene. The CDR3 has 15 residues. Trimming took 0 bases from V and 7 from J, leaving 15 bases between them. In nucleotides, the CDR3 is TGTGCCAGCAGCTTAGAGCTGGGAAGGAGGAATGAAGCTTTCTTT. This gives the protein CASSLELGRRNEAFF.

CDR3 loop: CSVTGSSGSTDTQYF. As DNA, the CDR3 is TGCAGCGTTACAGGTTCTAGCGGGAGCACAGATACGCAGTATTTT. The genes are TRBV29-1 and TRBJ2-3; 8 bases match TRBD2. The trim removed 5 bases at V and 0 bases at J, leaving 7 bases unmatched. Germline CDR1 reads SQVTM; CDR2 reads ANQGSEA. The CDR3 sequence is 15 residues long.

The chain uses TRBV5-1 and TRBJ1-4, with TRBD1 as a possible D gene (6 bases). CDR1 SGHRS and CDR2 YFSETQ come from the germline V gene. The CDR3 length is 15 residues. V was cut by 0 bases and J by 3 bases, with 9 bases left in between. The CDR3 coding sequence is TGCGCCAGCAGCTTGGGCAGGGGCGCTAATGAAAAACTGTTTTTT. As protein: CASSLGRGANEKLFF.

The chain employs TRBV28 and TRBJ1-4; D gene unclear. Trimming cost V 8 bases and J 7 bases, with 11 bases left between them. The CDR3 is 12 residues long. Germline values: CDR1 MDHEN, CDR2 SYDVKM. The CDR3 region is CASGPAVEKLFF. As DNA, the CDR3 is TGTGCCAGCGGACCCGCAGTTGAAAAACTGTTTTTT. Supplemented by reference TRBV28 and TRBJ1-4, the full variable domain reads DVKVTQSSRYLVKRTGEKVFLECVQDMDHENMFWYRQDPGLGLRLIYFSYDVKMKEKGDIPEGYSVSREKKERFSLILESASTNQTSMYLCASGPAVEKLFFGSGTQLSVL.

V gene TRBV4-2 combines with J gene TRBJ2-5; D call uncertain. Germline V gene lookup returns CDR1 LGHNA and CDR2 YNFKEQ. The CDR3 loop spans 11 amino acids. The ends were cut back, 2 bases at V and 2 bases at J, with 0 bases in the middle. The CDR3 is CASSQQETQYF. CDR3 nucleotides: TGTGCCAGCAGCCAACAAGAGACCCAGTACTTC.

This sequence joins TRBV27 and TRBJ2-1, with 7 positions matching TRBD1. The length of the CDR3 is 14 residues. The germline V gene has CDR1 MNHEY and CDR2 SMNVEV (reference sequence). The trim removed 4 bases at V and 8 bases at J, leaving 8 bases unmatched. CDR3 coding DNA: TGTGCCAGCAGTTCACCGACAGGGTATCATGAGCAGTTCTTC. Protein: CASSSPTGYHEQFF.

This sequence joins TRBV5-1 and TRBJ2-2; D uncertain. The CDR3 contains 15 residues. The germline V and J ends were trimmed by 1 base and 1 base, with 8 bases remaining between them. Germline V gives CDR1 SGHRS, CDR2 YFSETQ. In DNA form, the CDR3 reads TGCGCCAGCAGCTTGTTGCGACAGAACACCGGGGAGCTGTTTTTT. Translating gives CASSLLRQNTGELFF.

V and J are TRBV9 and TRBJ1-3, with 11 nucleotides matching TRBD1. The CDR3 loop spans 17 amino acids. With 1 base clipped from V and 0 bases from J, the junction kept 3 bases outside the gene matches. The germline CDR1 and CDR2 sequences are SGDLS and YYNGEE. The CDR3 DNA reads as TGTGCCAGCAGCGTAAGGGGACAGGGGGGCTCTGGAAACACCATATATTTT. Protein sequence: CASSVRGQGGSGNTIYF.

The rearrangement links TRBV11-2 to TRBJ2-7; D unclear. Between the trimmed V and J ends, which lost 1 base and 5 bases, there was a span of 6 bases. The germline gives CDR1 SGHAT, CDR2 FQNNGV. The CDR3 extends over 12 amino acids. CDR3 nucleotides: TGTGCCAGCAGCTTAGGCGAAAACGAGCAGTACTTC. It yields the protein CASSLGENEQYF.

The rearrangement links TRBV7-2 to TRBJ2-1; possible D gene TRBD1, 5 bases. Trimming shortened V by 1 base and J by 2 bases, and 9 bases separated the two germline ends. The CDR3 is made up of 15 amino acids. Germline assignment: CDR1 SGHTA and CDR2 FQGNSA. The CDR3 DNA reads TGTGCCAGCAGCTTAGTTGCAGGGCCCTACAATGAGCAGTTCTTC. This gives the protein CASSLVAGPYNEQFF.

The chain links TRBV2 to TRBJ1-1, with unresolved D. Trimming removed 2 bases from V and 7 bases from J, with 11 bases in between. This CDR3 is 13 amino acids long. Germline CDR1 is SNHLY and CDR2 is FYNNEI. CDR3 region: CASSEMGLGEAFF. DNA for the CDR3: TGTGCCAGCAGTGAAATGGGGTTGGGTGAAGCTTTCTTT.

The chain employs TRBV5-6 and TRBJ1-1, with D unresolved. The V end lost 4 bases, the J end lost 4 bases, and 14 bases lay between the germline ends. The germline CDR1 and CDR2 sequences are SGHDT and YYEEEE. This CDR3 comprises 14 residues. The CDR3 DNA follows: TGTGCCAGCAGCCCGCGGGTTTTTGGCACTGAAGCTTTCTTT. This encodes CASSPRVFGTEAFF. The variable domain in full, completed from reference TRBV5-6 and TRBJ1-1, reads DAGVTQSPTHLIKTRGQQVTLRCSPKSGHDTVSWYQQALGQGPQFIFQYYEEEERQRGNFPDRFSGHQFPNYSSELNVNALLLGDSALYLCASSPRVFGTEAFFGQGTRLTVV.

The rearrangement links TRBV27 to TRBJ2-7; 7 bases are a match to TRBD1. The V and J ends lost 5 bases and 2 bases, in that order; junction bases with no gene match: 6. CDR3 length equals 14 residues. CDR1 is MNHEY and CDR2 is SMNVEV in the germline V gene (reference sequence). In DNA form, the CDR3 reads TGTGCCAGCAGTCTCCGGCAGGGGGCCTACGAGCAGTACTTC. Translating gives CASSLRQGAYEQYF.

This chain joins TRBV7-2 and TRBJ1-3; 9 bases are a match to TRBD1. The CDR3 contains 16 residues. Per germline, CDR1 SGHTA and CDR2 FQGNSA. J lost 2 bases, V lost 4 bases, and 6 bases had no gene match. The CDR3, as DNA: TGTGCCAGCAGCTACAGCGGGACAGGGACTGGAAACACCATATATTTT. It yields the protein CASSYSGTGTGNTIYF.

The rearrangement uses TRBV14 and TRBJ1-5, with D maybe TRBD1 (6 bases). In germline, CDR1 is SGHDN, CDR2 FVKESK. V was trimmed by 4 bases and J by 7 bases, leaving 14 bases between them. The CDR3 is 14 residues long. The DNA of the CDR3 is TGTGCCAGCAGCCGTACAGGGCTCGGGCAGCCCCAGCATTTT. Translating it yields CASSRTGLGQPQHF.

V usage is TRBV5-4 and J usage is TRBJ1-2; unclear D gene. CDR3 size: 14 residues. CDR1 and CDR2 (germline): SGHNT, YYREEE (reference sequence). V was shortened by 4 bases and J by 2 bases, with 12 bases between the two germline ends. For the CDR3, the DNA is TGTGCCAGCAGCCCAAGGCGGGGAAACTATGGCTACACCTTC. As protein: CASSPRRGNYGYTF.

This chain connects TRBV9 to TRBJ2-2, with no clear D. Germline CDR1 reads SGDLS; CDR2 reads YYNGEE. This CDR3 comprises 15 residues. V was cut by 2 bases and J by 4 bases, with 12 bases left in between. As DNA, the CDR3 is TGTGCCAGCAGCGTTGGTGTAGTAGGCACCGGGGAGCTGTTTTTT. It translates to CASSVGVVGTGELFF.